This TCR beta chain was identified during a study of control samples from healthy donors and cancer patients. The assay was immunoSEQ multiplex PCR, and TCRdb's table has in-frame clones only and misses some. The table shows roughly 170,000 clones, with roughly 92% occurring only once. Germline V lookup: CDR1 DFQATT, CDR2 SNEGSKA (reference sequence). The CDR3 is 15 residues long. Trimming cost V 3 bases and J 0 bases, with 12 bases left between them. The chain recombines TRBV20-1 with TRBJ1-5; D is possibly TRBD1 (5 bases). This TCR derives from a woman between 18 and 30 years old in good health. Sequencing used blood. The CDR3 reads CSASRRGTSNQPQHF. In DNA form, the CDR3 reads TGCAGTGCTAGTCGGCGCGGGACTAGCAATCAGCCCCAGCATTTT.